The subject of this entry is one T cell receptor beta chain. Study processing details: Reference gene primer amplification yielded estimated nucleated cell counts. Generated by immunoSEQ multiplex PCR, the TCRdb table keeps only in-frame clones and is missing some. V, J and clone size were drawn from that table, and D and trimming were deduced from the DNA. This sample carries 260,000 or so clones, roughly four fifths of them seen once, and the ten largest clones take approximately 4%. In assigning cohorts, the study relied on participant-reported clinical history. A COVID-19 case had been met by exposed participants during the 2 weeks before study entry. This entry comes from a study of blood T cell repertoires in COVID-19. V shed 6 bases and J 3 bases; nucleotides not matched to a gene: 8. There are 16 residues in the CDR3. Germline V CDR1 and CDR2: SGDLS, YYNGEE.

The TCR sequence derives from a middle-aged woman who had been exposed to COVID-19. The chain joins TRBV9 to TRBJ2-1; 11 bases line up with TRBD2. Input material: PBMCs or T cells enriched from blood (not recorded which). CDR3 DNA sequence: TGTGCCAGCACTAGCGGGGGGTCCTCGGGCTACAATGAGCAGTTCTTC. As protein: CASTSGGSSGYNEQFF.